This TCR beta chain was identified in a study of blood T cells in healthy people across ages. The sample, about 9.7 milliliters of peripheral blood, was drawn from each donor. This clonotype turned up a few times. Its target is unknown. Study-level points and caveats: Estimated diversity across one million T cells was deemed an underestimate.

The second PCR ran roughly 7 to 12 cycles with a sample-barcoded 5' primer and J-beta primers. TCRdb used MiXCR to reprocess the 5' RACE reads, holding one entry per CDR3 protein. The table records about 2 million distinct CDR3 sequences, about 50% of them present only once. The CDR3 covers 14 residues. V was cut by 0 bases and J by 5 bases, with 11 bases left in between. The germline V gene has CDR1 SGDLS and CDR2 YYNGEE. The genes are TRBV9 and TRBJ2-5; D uncertain. The sample taken for sequencing was blood. This clonotype was obtained from a middle-aged woman in good health. Here the CDR3 reads CASSVASAMETQYF. CDR3 bases: TGTGCCAGCAGCGTAGCATCAGCTATGGAGACCCAGTACTTC.